This T cell receptor (beta chain) is drawn from a study of blood T cell repertoires in COVID-19. The wider study: Some COVID-19 samples were acute and others convalescent; all came from the United States, Italy and Spain. From T cells, B-cell-depleted T cells, or PBMCs came the material, which was cDNA or gDNA.

Between the trimmed V and J ends, which lost 2 bases and 0 bases, there was a span of 11 bases. The length of the CDR3 is 15 residues. Germline loops: CDR1 MGHRA, CDR2 YSYEKL. As handled by the study authors: Reference gene primer amplification in the assay estimated nucleated cell counts. Repertoires were generated with immunoSEQ multiplex PCR, while TCRdb's copy carries only in-frame clones and drops some. D and trimming come from the DNA, and the V and J calls and clone size come from that table. The data contain about 180,000 clones, 65% to 90% of them singletons. V gene TRBV4-1 combines with J gene TRBJ2-7; possible D gene TRBD2, 5 bases. This TCR came from a human donor in a cohort sampled during active COVID-19. The sequenced sample was peripheral blood. The CDR3 bases are TGCGCCAGCAGCCAAATTCGGGGTAACTCCTACGAGCAGTACTTC. Translation: CASSQIRGNSYEQYF.